The entry that follows covers one T cell receptor beta chain sequence. The antigen it recognizes is unknown. Base qualities are not provided; no much larger clone lies one nucleotide away. The 39 donors, aged about 6 to 95 years, were systemically healthy Caucasian individuals from Russia. Approximately 9.7 milliliters of peripheral blood were drawn from each donor into EDTA-treated Vacutainer tubes. Ficoll-Paque density-gradient centrifugation was used to isolate PBMCs, with at least 7 million per sample. Total RNA, at least 5 micrograms per sample, was extracted from PBMCs with Trizol reagent. For every donor, an aliquot of PBMCs went through flow cytometry to measure the percentages of naive CD45RAhigh/CD27high T cells. Receptors were amplified or captured by 5' RACE. Sequencing relied on an Illumina HiSeq 2500. A second PCR of about 7 to 12 cycles was run with a J-beta primer mix and a sample-barcoded 5' primer. A unique molecular identifier was introduced onto each TCR beta cDNA molecule by a template-switch 5' adaptor carrying 12 random nucleotides. Each sample yielded at least 2.5 million CDR3-containing paired-end reads. All of the RNA was converted into first-strand cDNA using the Mint cDNA synthesis kit, with a TRBC-specific oligonucleotide serving as the primer. All cDNA was treated with uracil-DNA glycosylase and then went through a first 18-cycle PCR with the universal primers M1SS and BC2_uni_R. The paper's processing steps were these. For normalization, 1 million high-quality reads were randomly selected from each sample, with every read carrying a distinct molecular identifier. Reads with shared molecular identifiers were discarded instead of being binned into consensus sequences. MiTCR, with a Q25 quality threshold and the strictest error-elimination algorithm, was used for CDR3 identification, clonotype clustering and error correction. A nonparametric unseen species model with Euler transformation was used to estimate lower-bound total TCR beta diversity. TCRdb itself trimmed the public reads at Q25 with fastp, ran MiXCR and retained productive beta chains. When rows share a CDR3 protein, they turn into one entry using the most common DNA and genes. TCRdb's processing, not the authors' own work, is the source of the V and J calls. Here the sample has over a million distinct CDR3 sequences; approximately 43% occur a single time. The top ten clonotypes cover over 3.5% of the sample.

The data originate from a study of blood T cells in healthy people across ages (dated by TCRdb to the mid-2010s). Regarding the research as a whole: In model experiments, template switching captured roughly one uniquely barcoded TCR beta cDNA molecule for every two T cells. The donors were split into four age groups: young (average 16 years), middle-aged (39), aged (over 55) and long-lived (roughly 88). Age-related changes in TCR beta repertoire diversity were measured in the study by deep sequencing normalized with unique cDNA molecular identifiers. Two additional independent replicas of 1 million unique cDNA reads from the same blood draw were analyzed for two donors (one aged 18 to 29 and one aged 80 or older). Donors of different ages were randomly distributed across sequencing lanes to avoid experimental bias. General study outcomes and caveats: Estimates of total diversity from one million sequenced T cells were regarded as lower bounds and underestimates. As age increased, observed TCR beta diversity per million T cells dropped in a roughly linear way, and a significant reduction was already evident by age 40. The percentage of naive T cells measured by flow cytometry correlated strongly with observed TCR beta diversity. The long-lived group showed more naive CD4+ T cells, fewer expanded clones and increased TCR diversity than the aged group, suggesting age selection. Conclusive comparison of naive and antigen-experienced compartments was prevented by the profiling of bulk unsorted PBMCs. Donor CMV infection status was unknown, potentially confounding age-related changes in expanded clonotypes.

Reading from cysteine to phenylalanine, the CDR3 counts 16 amino acids. Solely the CDR3 DNA is kept, with 48 bases framed from the first base. Trimming removed 6 bases from V and 1 base from J, leaving 18 bases between the germline ends. CDR1 and CDR2 are read off the germline V gene (reference sequence) as DFQATT and SNEGSKA. The chain is assembled from TRBV20-1 and TRBJ2-2; the D segment cannot be called with confidence. The receptor comes from a woman between 18 and 29 years old in good health. Material for sequencing was blood. The CDR3 here reads CSAKDGSIWNTGELFF. The DNA is as follows: TGCAGTGCCAAGGACGGGTCGATATGGAACACCGGGGAGCTGTTTTTT.